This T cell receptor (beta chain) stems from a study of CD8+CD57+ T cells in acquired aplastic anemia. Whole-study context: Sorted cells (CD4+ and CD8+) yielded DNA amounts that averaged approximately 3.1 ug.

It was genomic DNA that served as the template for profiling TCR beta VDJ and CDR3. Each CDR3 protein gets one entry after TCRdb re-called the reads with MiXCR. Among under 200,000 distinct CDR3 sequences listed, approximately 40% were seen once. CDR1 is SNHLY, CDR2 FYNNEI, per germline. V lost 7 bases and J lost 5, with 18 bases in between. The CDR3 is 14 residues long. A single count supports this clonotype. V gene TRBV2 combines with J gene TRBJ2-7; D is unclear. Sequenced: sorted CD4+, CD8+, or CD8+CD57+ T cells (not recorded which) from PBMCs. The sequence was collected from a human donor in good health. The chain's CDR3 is CASTIIAVVDEQYF. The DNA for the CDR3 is TGTGCCAGCACTATAATTGCGGTGGTGGACGAGCAGTACTTC.